A single sample is the source of the 18 T cell receptor beta chains below, sequenced in a study of T cells in tumors after PD-1 blockade. Clones were read by immunoSEQ multiplex PCR, and TCRdb kept only the in-frame ones, dropping some. Of fewer than 25,000 clones detected, roughly 80% appear once; the ten largest clones hold 10% to 15%. The sequencing used PBMCs, collected after anti-PD-1 treatment. These receptors were obtained from a human donor with basal cell carcinoma.

The chain combines TRBV5-4 with TRBJ2-7; weak D call: TRBD1 (7 bases). Trimming removed 4 bases at V and 1 base at J, with 21 bases between. The CDR3 totals 17 residues. Germline loops: CDR1 SGHNT, CDR2 YYREEE (reference sequence). The CDR3 sequence: CASSPGGQGGKSYEQYF. DNA for the CDR3: TGTGCCAGCAGCCCGGGCGGGCAGGGGGGAAAGTCCTACGAGCAGTACTTC.

The V and J genes are TRBV6-5 and TRBJ1-3, with no clear D. This CDR3 comprises 14 residues. Trimming removed 0 bases at V and 3 bases at J, with 6 bases between. CDR1 is MNHEY, CDR2 SVGAGI, per germline. The CDR3 DNA reads TGTGCCAGCAGTTACTCAGACATTGGAAACACCATATATTTT. Translated, it gives CASSYSDIGNTIYF.

The chain uses TRBV19 and TRBJ2-3; TRBD2 aligns across 12 bases. CDR3 length: 17 residues. After removal of 4 bases from V and 4 bases from J, the junction contained 9 bases not matched to a gene. In germline, CDR1 is LNHDA, CDR2 SQIVND (reference sequence). In nucleotides, the CDR3 is TGTGCCAGTAGTAGCACTAGCGGGGGGCCTTTGCCAGATACGCAGTATTTT. Protein product: CASSSTSGGPLPDTQYF.

J is TRBJ1-1 and V is TRBV7-6; D remains ambiguous. V shed 1 base and J shed 0 bases, with 9 bases lying between them. Germline V gives CDR1 SGHVS, CDR2 FNYEAQ. This CDR3 has 15 amino acids. CDR3 nucleotides: TGTGCCAGCAGCTTAGGTCTGGGCATGAACACTGAAGCTTTCTTT. As protein: CASSLGLGMNTEAFF.

The V call is TRBV29-1, the J call TRBJ1-1, with TRBD1 matching over 9 bases. The V segment lost 5 bases and the J segment 4 bases; nucleotides outside the gene matches: 5. CDR1 is SQVTM, CDR2 ANQGSEA, per germline. The CDR3 loop spans 13 amino acids. The CDR3 bases are TGCAGCGTTTTGACAGGGGGTGGCACTGAAGCTTTCTTT. Translated: CSVLTGGGTEAFF.

The gene calls are TRBV7-2 and TRBJ1-1, with D possibly being TRBD1 (5 bases). CDR3 length: 14 residues. From germline, CDR1 is SGHTA and CDR2 FQGNSA. The germline V and J ends were trimmed by 3 bases and 2 bases, with 10 bases remaining between them. The CDR3 DNA is TGTGCCAGCAGCTTCCTGACAGCCAACACTGAAGCTTTCTTT. Translated, it gives CASSFLTANTEAFF.

The V and J genes are TRBV4-1 and TRBJ1-1; TRBD1 might be the D (6 bases). V lost 6 bases, J lost 0 bases, and 20 bases lay in between. Germline V gives CDR1 MGHRA, CDR2 YSYEKL. The CDR3 contains 17 residues. CDR3 loop: CASSRPGQLLMNTEAFF. The CDR3 DNA sequence: TGCGCCAGCAGTCGTCCGGGACAACTTCTGATGAACACTGAAGCTTTCTTT.

The rearrangement links TRBV5-4 to TRBJ2-1; 14 bases agree with TRBD2. Looked up from germline, CDR1 is SGHNT and CDR2 is YYREEE (reference sequence). Losses at the gene ends were 5 bases for V and 0 bases for J; bases not matched to a gene: 7. This CDR3 spans 18 amino acids. The CDR3: CASRTGLAGGRSYNEQFF. In nucleotides, the CDR3 is TGTGCCAGCAGGACCGGACTAGCGGGGGGTCGCTCCTACAATGAGCAGTTCTTC.

The gene calls are TRBV9 and TRBJ1-2, with 7 bases that match TRBD1. The CDR3 sequence is 15 residues long. Germline V CDR1 and CDR2: SGDLS, YYNGEE. V shed 3 bases and J 5 bases; nucleotides not matched to a gene: 10. This CDR3 is CASSALPGTDYGYTF. CDR3 nucleotides: TGTGCCAGCAGCGCCCTCCCTGGGACAGATTATGGCTACACCTTC.

This chain connects TRBV6-5 to TRBJ2-7, with D possibly matching TRBD1 (5 bases). Germline lookup yields CDR1 MNHEY and CDR2 SVGAGI. The V end lost 6 bases, the J end lost 2 bases, and 8 bases lay between the germline ends. The CDR3 is 12 amino acids. The CDR3 coding sequence is TGTGCCAGCAGGCAGGGTACCTACGAGCAGTACTTC. Its translation is CASRQGTYEQYF.

Points on this clone: Germline is not matched at one junction end, which may reflect a read error. V usage is TRBV7-8 and J usage is TRBJ1-5; 10 nucleotides match TRBD1. Germline V gene lookup returns CDR1 SGHVS and CDR2 FQNEAQ. The CDR3 is 17 amino acids. DNA for the CDR3: TGTGCCAGCAGTTTAGCCCCCGGGACAGGGGTAATTCAGCCCCAGCATTTT. Its protein is CASSLAPGTGVIQPQHF.

This rearrangement joins TRBV11-1 to TRBJ2-3; unclear D gene. The CDR3 extends over 13 amino acids. Between the trimmed V and J ends, which lost 2 bases and 0 bases, there was a span of 3 bases. Germline lookup yields CDR1 SGHAT and CDR2 FQDESV (reference sequence). Here the CDR3 reads CASSLWSTDTQYF. The CDR3 DNA is TGTGCCAGCAGCTTATGGAGCACAGATACGCAGTATTTT.

The CDR3 reads CASSIRQTYNSPLHF. The DNA for the CDR3 is TGTGCCAGTAGTATCCGGCAGACATATAATTCACCCCTCCACTTT. This chain joins TRBV19 and TRBJ1-6, with D uncertain. The CDR3 consists of 15 residues. Looked up from germline, CDR1 is LNHDA and CDR2 is SQIVND (reference sequence). V was shortened by 3 bases and J by 4 bases, with 10 bases between the two germline ends. Looking up the rest from reference TRBV19 and TRBJ1-6 gives the full variable domain: DGGITQSPKYLFRKEGQNVTLSCEQNLNHDAMYWYRQDPGQGLRLIYYSQIVNDFQKGDIAEGYSVSREKKESFPLTVTSAQKNPTAFYLCASSIRQTYNSPLHFGNGTRLTVT.

The chain recombines TRBV29-1 with TRBJ2-7, with D tentatively TRBD2 (6 bases). CDR3 length equals 12 residues. The germline CDR1 and CDR2 sequences are SQVTM and ANQGSEA. Between the trimmed V and J ends, which lost 5 bases and 2 bases, there was a span of 10 bases. The CDR3 DNA reads TGCAGCGTTATGTGGGGGGCCTACGAGCAGTACTTC. Translation: CSVMWGAYEQYF.

The chain carries TRBV5-4 and TRBJ1-2; D remains ambiguous. V was pared by 5 bases and J by 2 bases, with 16 bases between. Germline CDR1 reads SGHNT; CDR2 reads YYREEE (reference sequence). The CDR3 length is 15 residues. CDR3 sequence (DNA): TGTGCCAGCAGTCCACCGTTGACGGGAAACTATGGCTACACCTTC. As protein: CASSPPLTGNYGYTF.

The chain employs TRBV5-1 and TRBJ2-1; 11 nucleotides align to TRBD2. V dropped 4 bases and J dropped 5; count of bases not matched to a gene: 5. CDR3 size: 15 residues. Germline V CDR1 and CDR2: SGHRS, YFSETQ. The CDR3 loop is CASSILAGANNEQFF. The CDR3 DNA reads TGCGCCAGCAGCATACTAGCGGGGGCCAACAATGAGCAGTTCTTC.

V gene TRBV5-1 combines with J gene TRBJ1-3; 8 nucleotides align to TRBD1. CDR3 length equals 15 residues. Germline V gives CDR1 SGHRS, CDR2 YFSETQ. The trim removed 0 bases at V and 4 bases at J, leaving 3 bases unmatched. The CDR3 loop reads CASSLADRAGNTIYF. The CDR3 bases are TGCGCCAGCAGCTTGGCGGACAGGGCGGGAAACACCATATATTTT.

V usage is TRBV7-9 and J usage is TRBJ2-7; D is unclear. Germline CDR1 reads SEHNR; CDR2 reads FQNEAQ (reference sequence). V was trimmed by 7 bases and J by 7 bases, leaving 17 bases between them. The CDR3 totals 13 residues. The chain's CDR3 is CASNFASAREQYF. CDR3 bases: TGTGCCAGCAACTTCGCGAGTGCTAGGGAGCAGTACTTC.